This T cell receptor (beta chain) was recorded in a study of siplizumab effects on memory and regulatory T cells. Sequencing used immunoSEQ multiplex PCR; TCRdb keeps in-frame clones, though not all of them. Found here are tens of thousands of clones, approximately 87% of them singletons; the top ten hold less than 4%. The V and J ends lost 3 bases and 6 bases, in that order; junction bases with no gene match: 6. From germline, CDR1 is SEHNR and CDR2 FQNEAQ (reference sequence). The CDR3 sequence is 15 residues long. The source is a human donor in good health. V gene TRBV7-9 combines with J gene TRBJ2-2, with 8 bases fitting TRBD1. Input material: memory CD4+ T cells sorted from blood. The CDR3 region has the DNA TGTGCCAGCAGCTTCGGACAGGGTGCTCCCGGGGAGCTGTTTTTT. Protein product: CASSFGQGAPGELFF.